The next 18 T cell receptor beta chains were all read from a single sample in a study of sequential checkpoint blockade in melanoma. Only in-frame clones appear in the TCRdb table, and some are missing; sequencing was by immunoSEQ multiplex PCR. In the table there are approximately 9,000 clones, about three quarters of which are singletons. Described treatment: randomized to nivolumab then ipilimumab (arm A) or the reverse (arm B). Specimen: CD8+ T cells sorted from blood (inferred from file names), collected from a patient given nivolumab and ipilimumab in sequence. The source of these receptors is a human donor with melanoma.

In regard to this clone: Mismatch with germline at one junction end may stem from a read error. V gene TRBV7-7 combines with J gene TRBJ2-5; 11 nucleotides align to TRBD2. This CDR3 spans 14 amino acids. The germline gives CDR1 SSHAT, CDR2 FNYEAQ (reference sequence). The CDR3 sequence: CASSRLAGRETQYF. CDR3 sequence (DNA): TGTGCTAGCAGCCGACTAGCGGGAAGGGAGACCCAGTACTTC.

This chain uses TRBV7-6 with TRBJ2-2, with a weak D call TRBD2 (5 bases). Per germline, CDR1 SGHVS and CDR2 FNYEAQ. Trimming stripped 2 bases from V and 10 bases from J, with 8 bases between. The CDR3 contains 12 residues. CDR3 sequence reads: CASSLTRVELFF. In nucleotides, the CDR3 is TGTGCCAGCAGCTTAACTAGAGTGGAGCTGTTTTTT.

The chain joins TRBV7-9 to TRBJ2-5, with a possible D match to TRBD1 (6 bases). The V gene lost 0 bases and the J gene lost 4 bases, with 12 bases spanning the gap. Germline CDR1 reads SEHNR; CDR2 reads FQNEAQ (reference sequence). The CDR3 consists of 15 residues. The CDR3 region is CASSLAIDRTETQYF. The CDR3, as DNA: TGTGCCAGCAGCTTAGCCATTGACAGGACAGAGACCCAGTACTTC.

CDR3 sequence reads: CASSLAEDGYTF. The CDR3 coding sequence is TGTGCCAGCAGCTTGGCGGAGGATGGCTACACCTTC. The gene calls are TRBV5-4 and TRBJ1-2; D unclear. The CDR3 runs 12 residues. Germline CDR1 SGHNT, CDR2 YYREEE (reference sequence). Trimming pared 0 bases from V and 6 bases from J, leaving 6 bases between.

V is TRBV29-1 and J is TRBJ1-1; D unclear. V gave up 6 bases and J gave up 4 bases, with 15 bases separating them. Germline V gives CDR1 SQVTM, CDR2 ANQGSEA. The CDR3 loop spans 13 amino acids. The CDR3 protein is CSVRSGEGTEAFF. The CDR3 DNA reads as TGCAGCGTCCGTTCCGGGGAGGGCACTGAAGCTTTCTTT. Together with reference TRBV29-1 and TRBJ1-1, the CDR3 gives the full variable domain: SAVISQKPSRDICQRGTSLTIQCQVDSQVTMMFWYRQQPGQSLTLIATANQGSEATYESGFVIDKFPISRPNLTFSTLTVSNMSPEDSSIYLCSVRSGEGTEAFFGQGTRLTVV.

The rearrangement uses TRBV6-1 and TRBJ2-2, with unresolved D. V gave up 2 bases and J gave up 0 bases, with 10 bases separating them. The V gene's germline CDR1 is MNHNS and CDR2 SASEGT. There are 16 residues in the CDR3. DNA for the CDR3: TGTGCCAGCAGTGAAAGTATTCAGACGAACACCGGGGAGCTGTTTTTT. Its protein product is CASSESIQTNTGELFF.

This clone turned up a few times. The V call is TRBV4-1, the J call TRBJ1-3; D call uncertain. This CDR3 comprises 15 residues. V was trimmed by 3 bases and J by 0 bases, leaving 9 bases between them. Germline V gene sequence: CDR1 MGHRA, CDR2 YSYEKL. The CDR3 loop reads CASSQSLPSGNTIYF. CDR3 sequence (DNA): TGCGCCAGCAGCCAGAGTCTACCCTCTGGAAACACCATATATTTT.

This chain links TRBV7-6 with TRBJ1-2; D is possibly TRBD1 (5 bases). Per the germline V gene, CDR1 is SGHVS and CDR2 is FNYEAQ. CDR3 length: 16 amino acids. V lost 1 base and J 4 bases, leaving 16 bases between the germline ends. CDR3 sequence: CASSLEVSVGPYGYTF. The CDR3 coding sequence is TGTGCCAGCAGCTTAGAAGTAAGCGTGGGGCCCTATGGCTACACCTTC.

The chain recombines TRBV9 with TRBJ2-1, with TRBD2 matching 8 bases. J was trimmed by 7 bases and V by 0 bases; bases with no gene match: 6. Germline V gives CDR1 SGDLS, CDR2 YYNGEE. This CDR3 is built from 15 residues. CDR3 sequence: CASSVELAVANEQFF. The CDR3 coding sequence is TGTGCCAGCAGCGTAGAACTAGCGGTAGCAAATGAGCAGTTCTTC.

The J gene is TRBJ2-2, the V gene TRBV7-6; the D is unclear. The CDR3 is made up of 13 amino acids. Germline CDR1 is SGHVS and CDR2 is FNYEAQ. The ends were cut back, 7 bases at V and 1 base at J, with 7 bases in the middle. For the CDR3, the DNA is TGTGCCAGCACCGGCGGGAACACCGGGGAGCTGTTTTTT. Its protein is CASTGGNTGELFF.

The chain uses TRBV6-5 and TRBJ1-2; tentative D call: TRBD1 (6 bases). The CDR3 spans 12 residues. V was shortened by 10 bases and J by 1 base, with 10 bases between the two germline ends. The germline gives CDR1 MNHEY, CDR2 SVGAGI. The CDR3 spells CATRTVNYGYTF. DNA of the CDR3: TGTGCCACCAGGACAGTTAACTATGGCTACACCTTC.

The V gene is TRBV7-9, the J gene TRBJ1-1, with D tentatively TRBD1 (6 bases). The CDR3 sequence is 18 residues long. The germline V gene encodes CDR1 SEHNR and CDR2 FQNEAQ (reference sequence). Between the trimmed V and J ends, which lost 4 bases and 0 bases, there was a span of 21 bases. The CDR3 protein is CASSSSYGYRAMNTEAFF. The DNA of the CDR3 is TGTGCCAGCAGCTCCTCTTACGGGTACAGGGCGATGAACACTGAAGCTTTCTTT.

The chain joins TRBV18 to TRBJ2-7, with D unresolved. Germline V CDR1 and CDR2: KGHSH, LQKENI. Trimming removed 2 bases at V and 2 bases at J, with 4 bases between. CDR3 length equals 12 residues. The CDR3 spells CASSPGAYEQYF. The DNA of the CDR3 is TGTGCCAGCTCACCAGGAGCCTACGAGCAGTACTTC.

This clone appeared once. The chain has TRBV27 and TRBJ1-1, with D tentatively TRBD1 (6 bases). The CDR3 sequence is 14 residues long. Germline values: CDR1 MNHEY, CDR2 SMNVEV (reference sequence). Between the trimmed V and J ends, which lost 5 bases and 5 bases, there was a span of 15 bases. CDR3 sequence (DNA): TGTGCCAGCAGTCAATTGGACAGTGGGACTGAAGCTTTCTTT. Its translation: CASSQLDSGTEAFF.

Here the CDR3 DNA reads TGTGCCAGCAGCTTGGGCAGCAGTGAAGCTTTCTTT. This sequence encodes CASSLGSSEAFF. This chain joins TRBV13 and TRBJ1-1, with no clear D. The CDR3 has 12 residues. CDR1 and CDR2 (germline): PRHDT, FYEKMQ (reference sequence). V was pared by 3 bases and J by 7 bases, with 9 bases between.

The chain links TRBV10-3 to TRBJ2-1; 11 nucleotides align to TRBD1. CDR1 and CDR2 (germline): ENHRY, SYGVKD. There are 15 residues in the CDR3. Losses at the gene ends were 2 bases for V and 5 bases for J; bases not matched to a gene: 2. Here the CDR3 reads CAISEGQGADNEQFF. CDR3 bases: TGTGCCATCAGTGAGGGACAGGGGGCGGACAATGAGCAGTTCTTC.

V gene TRBV10-3 combines with J gene TRBJ1-1; no clear D. The CDR3 consists of 13 residues. Trimming stripped 5 bases from V and 2 bases from J, with 9 bases between. Germline V gene lookup returns CDR1 ENHRY and CDR2 SYGVKD. For the CDR3, the DNA is TGTGCCATCAGTAATCAGGATAACACTGAAGCTTTCTTT. Its protein product is CAISNQDNTEAFF.

V and J are TRBV5-6 and TRBJ1-5, with 9 bases fitting TRBD1. With V trimmed by 3 bases and J by 7 bases, 8 bases remained unmatched. CDR1 and CDR2 from the germline V gene are SGHDT and YYEEEE. CDR3 length: 15 residues. The CDR3 DNA follows: TGTGCCAGCAGCTGGGGGGGACAGGGAATACAGCCCCAGCATTTT. Protein product: CASSWGGQGIQPQHF.